The rows below give T cell receptor beta chains drawn from one sample of a study of shared clonotypes between healthy human individuals. The assay was immunoSEQ multiplex PCR, and TCRdb's table has in-frame clones only and misses some. Here the sample spans some 1,900,000 clones, roughly 95% being singletons. Sequenced: naive CD8+ T cells sorted from blood. These TCRs come from a man younger than 35 in good health. Each CDR3 is given with its conserved first and last residue. Fields, in order: clone size, D gene, J gene, V gene, CDR3 protein, CDR3 DNA. The D gene is left open where the match is weak. The size field is filled for only some rows; it gives once, few, many or a size class.

clone size: .
D gene: .
J gene: TRBJ1-5
V gene: TRBV4-2
CDR3 protein: CASSQERTDYSNQPQHF
CDR3 DNA: TGTGCCAGCAGCCAAGAAAGGACAGATTATAGCAATCAGCCCCAGCATTTT

clone size: .
D gene: .
J gene: TRBJ2-1
V gene: TRBV6-6
CDR3 protein: CASSYSMANEQFF
CDR3 DNA: TGTGCCAGCAGTTATTCGATGGCCAATGAGCAGTTCTTC

clone size: few
D gene: .
J gene: TRBJ1-6
V gene: TRBV19
CDR3 protein: CASKSGLLNSPLHF
CDR3 DNA: TGTGCCAGTAAATCTGGCCTTTTGAATTCACCCCTCCACTTT

clone size: .
D gene: TRBD2
J gene: TRBJ2-5
V gene: TRBV5-6
CDR3 protein: CASSPTSGGLRYF
CDR3 DNA: TGTGCCAGCAGCCCGACTAGCGGGGGGTTGAGGTACTTC

clone size: .
D gene: TRBD1
J gene: TRBJ2-5
V gene: TRBV14
CDR3 protein: CASSQTGTGWFEETQYF
CDR3 DNA: TGTGCCAGCAGCCAAACCGGGACAGGGTGGTTCGAAGAGACCCAGTACTTC

clone size: .
D gene: TRBD2
J gene: TRBJ2-1
V gene: TRBV5-6
CDR3 protein: CASSFSTSDEQFF
CDR3 DNA: TGTGCCAGCAGCTTCTCGACTAGCGATGAGCAGTTCTTC

clone size: .
D gene: .
J gene: TRBJ2-7
V gene: TRBV11-2
CDR3 protein: CASSFSGDEQYF
CDR3 DNA: TGTGCCAGCAGTTTTTCAGGAGACGAGCAGTACTTC

clone size: once
D gene: TRBD2
J gene: TRBJ2-1
V gene: TRBV2
CDR3 protein: CASRGATSGHNSYNEQFF
CDR3 DNA: TGTGCCAGTCGGGGAGCGACTAGCGGGCACAACTCCTACAATGAGCAGTTCTTC

clone size: few
D gene: .
J gene: TRBJ1-2
V gene: TRBV7-9
CDR3 protein: CASSSILDVANYGYTF
CDR3 DNA: TGTGCCAGCAGCTCTATTTTGGACGTAGCTAACTATGGCTACACCTTC

clone size: .
D gene: TRBD1
J gene: TRBJ2-7
V gene: TRBV6-1
CDR3 protein: CASSGTGLYEQYF
CDR3 DNA: TGTGCCAGCTCCGGGACAGGGCTTTACGAGCAGTACTTC

clone size: .
D gene: .
J gene: TRBJ2-2
V gene: TRBV4-1
CDR3 protein: CASSLRGFRQVGGGELFF
CDR3 DNA: TGCGCCAGCAGCCTCCGGGGGTTTCGGCAGGTCGGGGGCGGGGAGCTGTTTTTT

clone size: .
D gene: TRBD1
J gene: TRBJ2-7
V gene: TRBV19
CDR3 protein: CASSPGTGDYEQYF
CDR3 DNA: TGTGCCAGTAGTCCGGGGACAGGGGATTACGAGCAGTACTTC

clone size: .
D gene: .
J gene: TRBJ2-7
V gene: TRBV11-2
CDR3 protein: CASTLDRSSYEQYF
CDR3 DNA: TGTGCCAGCACCCTCGACAGGTCCTCCTACGAGCAGTACTTC

clone size: .
D gene: .
J gene: TRBJ2-2
V gene: TRBV4-1
CDR3 protein: CASSQDPPPGLSGELFF
CDR3 DNA: TGCGCCAGCAGCCAAGATCCCCCTCCTGGATTATCGGGGGAGCTGTTTTTT

clone size: .
D gene: TRBD1
J gene: TRBJ1-5
V gene: TRBV27
CDR3 protein: CASSLGRGPNQPQHF
CDR3 DNA: TGTGCCAGCAGTTTGGGCAGGGGGCCGAATCAGCCCCAGCATTTT

clone size: .
D gene: .
J gene: TRBJ2-3
V gene: TRBV7-6
CDR3 protein: CASSTTPSDTQYF
CDR3 DNA: TGTGCCAGCAGCACGACTCCGTCCGATACGCAGTATTTT

clone size: .
D gene: .
J gene: TRBJ1-2
V gene: TRBV6-1
CDR3 protein: CASSELGNYGYTF
CDR3 DNA: TGTGCCAGCAGTGAATTGGGTAACTATGGCTACACCTTC

clone size: .
D gene: .
J gene: TRBJ1-5
V gene: TRBV7-8
CDR3 protein: CASSPRKPQHF
CDR3 DNA: TGTGCCAGCAGCCCTAGAAAACCCCAGCATTTT

clone size: .
D gene: .
J gene: TRBJ2-5
V gene: TRBV13
CDR3 protein: CASSVWGEETQYF
CDR3 DNA: TGTGCCAGCAGCGTGTGGGGGGAGGAGACCCAGTACTTC

clone size: .
D gene: .
J gene: TRBJ1-5
V gene: TRBV2
CDR3 protein: CASQGYSNQPQHF
CDR3 DNA: TGTGCCAGCCAGGGGTATAGCAATCAGCCCCAGCATTTT

clone size: .
D gene: TRBD1
J gene: TRBJ2-1
V gene: TRBV7-2
CDR3 protein: CASSLPRDRAPYNEQFF
CDR3 DNA: TGTGCCAGCAGCTTACCCCGGGACAGGGCACCGTACAATGAGCAGTTCTTC

clone size: .
D gene: TRBD1
J gene: TRBJ2-7
V gene: TRBV11-3
CDR3 protein: CASSPGTAYEQYF
CDR3 DNA: TGTGCCAGCAGCCCCGGGACAGCCTACGAGCAGTACTTC

clone size: once
D gene: TRBD2
J gene: TRBJ2-1
V gene: TRBV6-5
CDR3 protein: CASSYSGRNEQFF
CDR3 DNA: TGTGCCAGCAGTTACAGCGGGAGGAATGAGCAGTTCTTC

clone size: .
D gene: .
J gene: TRBJ1-5
V gene: TRBV5-5
CDR3 protein: CASSPWGSADQPQHF
CDR3 DNA: TGTGCCAGCAGCCCTTGGGGCAGCGCCGATCAGCCCCAGCATTTT

clone size: .
D gene: .
J gene: TRBJ2-5
V gene: TRBV2
CDR3 protein: CASSGGQGRETQYF
CDR3 DNA: TGTGCCAGCAGTGGGGGGCAGGGTAGGGAGACCCAGTACTTC

clone size: .
D gene: .
J gene: TRBJ1-1
V gene: TRBV9
CDR3 protein: CASSVSRDRGDTEAFF
CDR3 DNA: TGTGCCAGCAGCGTATCGAGGGATCGTGGAGACACTGAAGCTTTCTTT

clone size: once
D gene: TRBD1
J gene: TRBJ2-1
V gene: TRBV4-3
CDR3 protein: CASSQDETGGGNEQFF
CDR3 DNA: TGCGCCAGCAGCCAAGATGAAACAGGGGGCGGGAATGAGCAGTTCTTC

clone size: .
D gene: .
J gene: TRBJ2-1
V gene: TRBV13
CDR3 protein: CASSLELAQFF
CDR3 DNA: TGTGCCAGCAGCTTAGAGCTCGCGCAGTTCTTC

clone size: .
D gene: .
J gene: TRBJ1-1
V gene: TRBV28
CDR3 protein: CASSFGVSGTEAFF
CDR3 DNA: TGTGCCAGCAGTTTCGGGGTGAGCGGTACTGAAGCTTTCTTT

clone size: .
D gene: TRBD2
J gene: TRBJ2-7
V gene: TRBV5-4
CDR3 protein: CASSPNPLAGGPGEQYF
CDR3 DNA: TGTGCCAGCAGCCCCAACCCCCTAGCGGGAGGGCCGGGCGAGCAGTACTTC

clone size: .
D gene: .
J gene: TRBJ1-2
V gene: TRBV4-3
CDR3 protein: CASSQDRAGNYGYTF
CDR3 DNA: TGCGCCAGCAGCCAAGATAGGGCGGGAAACTATGGCTACACCTTC

clone size: once
D gene: .
J gene: TRBJ1-2
V gene: TRBV29-1
CDR3 protein: CSAVDGNYGYTF
CDR3 DNA: TGCAGCGCCGTGGACGGAAACTATGGCTACACCTTC

clone size: once
D gene: .
J gene: TRBJ2-7
V gene: TRBV27
CDR3 protein: CASSTGPGYEQYF
CDR3 DNA: TGTGCCAGCAGTACCGGGCCGGGGTACGAGCAGTACTTC

clone size: .
D gene: .
J gene: TRBJ2-2
V gene: TRBV7-9
CDR3 protein: CASSFGEAGELFF
CDR3 DNA: TGTGCCAGCAGCTTCGGGGAGGCCGGGGAGCTGTTTTTT

clone size: .
D gene: .
J gene: TRBJ2-7
V gene: TRBV5-5
CDR3 protein: CASSLATRARSEQYF
CDR3 DNA: TGTGCCAGCAGCTTGGCCACGCGTGCCCGATCCGAGCAGTACTTC

clone size: .
D gene: .
J gene: TRBJ1-1
V gene: TRBV28
CDR3 protein: CASSLLSLNTEAFF
CDR3 DNA: TGTGCCAGCAGTTTATTAAGTCTGAACACTGAAGCTTTCTTT

clone size: .
D gene: TRBD1
J gene: TRBJ2-2
V gene: TRBV30
CDR3 protein: CAWSRTGLTGELFF
CDR3 DNA: TGTGCCTGGTCCCGGACAGGGCTCACCGGGGAGCTGTTTTTT

clone size: few
D gene: .
J gene: TRBJ1-2
V gene: TRBV6-5
CDR3 protein: CASSYTETNYGYTF
CDR3 DNA: TGTGCCAGCAGTTACACCGAGACTAACTATGGCTACACCTTC

clone size: .
D gene: TRBD2
J gene: TRBJ2-1
V gene: TRBV19
CDR3 protein: CASSIDLETSGGLSYNEQFF
CDR3 DNA: TGTGCCAGTAGTATAGATCTGGAGACTAGCGGGGGACTCTCCTACAATGAGCAGTTCTTC

clone size: .
D gene: .
J gene: TRBJ2-5
V gene: TRBV2
CDR3 protein: CASSDLKETQYF
CDR3 DNA: TGTGCCAGCAGTGACCTAAAAGAGACCCAGTACTTC

clone size: .
D gene: TRBD1
J gene: TRBJ1-4
V gene: TRBV27
CDR3 protein: CASRPTGGGEKLFF
CDR3 DNA: TGTGCCAGCAGACCGACAGGGGGTGGGGAAAAACTGTTTTTT

clone size: .
D gene: .
J gene: TRBJ1-1
V gene: TRBV4-3
CDR3 protein: CASSQIEGASTEAFF
CDR3 DNA: TGCGCCAGCAGCCAGATTGAAGGAGCCAGCACTGAAGCTTTCTTT

clone size: .
D gene: .
J gene: TRBJ2-2
V gene: TRBV5-8
CDR3 protein: CASSLVRGRTGELFF
CDR3 DNA: TGTGCCAGCAGCTTGGTGCGGGGACGCACCGGGGAGCTGTTTTTT

clone size: .
D gene: TRBD1
J gene: TRBJ2-7
V gene: TRBV9
CDR3 protein: CASSTTPGQGGEQYF
CDR3 DNA: TGTGCCAGCAGCACAACACCGGGACAGGGTGGCGAGCAGTACTTC

clone size: .
D gene: .
J gene: TRBJ2-1
V gene: TRBV10-1
CDR3 protein: CASSEPYEGEQFF
CDR3 DNA: TGCGCCAGCAGTGAGCCTTACGAGGGTGAGCAGTTCTTC

clone size: .
D gene: .
J gene: TRBJ1-3
V gene: TRBV13
CDR3 protein: CASSSTQESRNTIYF
CDR3 DNA: TGTGCCAGCAGCTCCACCCAGGAGTCAAGAAACACCATATATTTT

clone size: .
D gene: TRBD2
J gene: TRBJ2-3
V gene: TRBV27
CDR3 protein: CATRIAGVADTQYF
CDR3 DNA: TGTGCCACCCGGATAGCGGGGGTCGCAGATACGCAGTATTTT

clone size: .
D gene: .
J gene: TRBJ1-1
V gene: TRBV13
CDR3 protein: CASSLGRGRADTEAFF
CDR3 DNA: TGTGCCAGCAGCTTAGGCCGTGGGAGGGCGGACACTGAAGCTTTCTTT

clone size: .
D gene: TRBD1
J gene: TRBJ2-7
V gene: TRBV6-5
CDR3 protein: CASSYSGQGLEQYF
CDR3 DNA: TGTGCCAGCAGTTACTCGGGACAGGGACTCGAGCAGTACTTC

clone size: .
D gene: TRBD1
J gene: TRBJ1-6
V gene: TRBV19
CDR3 protein: CAEQGGSDSPLHF
CDR3 DNA: TGTGCCGAACAAGGGGGCTCGGATTCACCCCTCCACTTT

clone size: .
D gene: .
J gene: TRBJ1-4
V gene: TRBV6-5
CDR3 protein: CASSYSRIATNEKLFF
CDR3 DNA: TGTGCCAGCAGTTACTCTCGAATAGCAACTAATGAAAAACTGTTTTTT

clone size: .
D gene: .
J gene: TRBJ1-1
V gene: TRBV9
CDR3 protein: CASSAAGEAFF
CDR3 DNA: TGTGCCAGCAGCGCGGCGGGTGAAGCTTTCTTT

clone size: .
D gene: .
J gene: TRBJ2-2
V gene: TRBV6-5
CDR3 protein: CASSYYGGELFF
CDR3 DNA: TGTGCCAGCAGTTACTATGGCGGGGAGCTGTTTTTT

clone size: .
D gene: TRBD1
J gene: TRBJ1-5
V gene: TRBV28
CDR3 protein: CASSLRGPIQPQHF
CDR3 DNA: TGTGCCAGCAGCCTCAGGGGGCCAATTCAGCCCCAGCATTTT